The 12 T cell receptor beta chains given below trace back to one sample, sequenced in a study of T-cell memory formation after mild COVID-19. Using its own MiXCR run on the 5' RACE reads, TCRdb lists one record per CDR3 protein. The sample gives about 270,000 distinct CDR3 sequences, roughly 18% of which show up once; more than 20% is in the top ten. Sample: PBMCs or a T cell subset sorted from them (not recorded which). The receptors here all came from a man in his late teens or twenties who had mild COVID-19 (a few samples of this study predate the infection). Cell type and time point are not known.

This clonotype was detected ten times or more. J is TRBJ2-7 and V is TRBV5-1; D may match TRBD1 or TRBD2 (5 bases each). The germline V gene encodes CDR1 SGHRS and CDR2 YFSETQ. The V end was cut by 4 bases, the J end by 6 bases, with 17 bases between. The CDR3 consists of 14 residues. The chain's CDR3 is CASSPRWGSAEQYF. The CDR3, as DNA: TGCGCCAGCAGCCCCCGGTGGGGGTCGGCCGAGCAGTACTTC.

The chain combines TRBV4-3 with TRBJ1-5; 7 positions agree with TRBD1. V was clipped by 0 bases and J by 1 base; unmatched bases: 9. The germline V gene has CDR1 LGHNA and CDR2 YSLEER. This CDR3 region has 18 residues. CDR3 residues: CASSQEPPRDSSNQPQHF. The CDR3 bases are TGCGCCAGCAGCCAAGAGCCCCCCCGGGACAGCAGCAATCAGCCCCAGCATTTT.

The chain carries TRBV5-6 and TRBJ1-5, with 10 bases aligning to TRBD1. The V gene's germline CDR1 is SGHDT and CDR2 YYEEEE. The CDR3 totals 20 residues. V lost 4 bases and J lost 8; bases outside the gene matches: 24. CDR3 DNA sequence: TGTGCCAGCAGCCTACGTCCCCGGGGGACAGGGGATATGGGGAATAAGCCCCAGCATTTT. Protein sequence: CASSLRPRGTGDMGNKPQHF.

The chain uses TRBV29-1 and TRBJ2-2; 9 nucleotides align to TRBD2. The CDR3 length is 15 residues. The V gene's germline CDR1 is SQVTM and CDR2 ANQGSEA. V lost 5 bases, J lost 3 bases, and 7 bases stayed unmatched. The CDR3 loop is CSVTMTSGYTGELFF. The CDR3, as DNA: TGCAGCGTTACCATGACTAGCGGTTACACCGGGGAGCTGTTTTTT.

The chain recombines TRBV7-8 with TRBJ2-7; D is undetermined. This CDR3 spans 15 amino acids. The V end was cut by 1 base, the J end by 0 bases, with 10 bases between. Germline CDR1 and CDR2: SGHVS and FQNEAQ. CDR3 nucleotides: TGTGCCAGCAGCTTAGTGGGCCACAGCTCCTACGAGCAGTACTTC. Amino acids: CASSLVGHSSYEQYF.

This clonotype occurred a few times. The chain combines TRBV29-1 with TRBJ1-1; possible D gene TRBD1, 6 bases. V gave up 7 bases and J gave up 1 base, with 10 bases separating them. The CDR3 totals 12 residues. CDR1 is SQVTM, CDR2 ANQGSEA, per germline. Here the CDR3 reads CSGGRGNTEAFF. The CDR3 DNA follows: TGCAGCGGAGGCAGGGGGAACACTGAAGCTTTCTTT.

This clonotype has just a few counts. The J gene is TRBJ1-1, the V gene TRBV6-2 or TRBV6-3; 8 positions match TRBD1. With 4 bases clipped from V and 2 bases from J, the junction kept 12 bases outside the gene matches. The CDR3 length is 17 residues. Germline CDR1 is MNHEY and CDR2 is SVGEGT. This chain's CDR3 is CASSFIQGASENTEAFF. CDR3 in DNA: TGTGCCAGCAGTTTCATCCAGGGGGCCTCCGAAAACACTGAAGCTTTCTTT.

The rearrangement uses TRBV28 and TRBJ2-3, with D perhaps TRBD1 (5 bases). CDR1 MDHEN and CDR2 SYDVKM come from the germline V gene. The V and J ends lost 6 bases and 0 bases respectively, with 10 bases between them. This CDR3 spans 14 amino acids. CDR3 sequence reads: CASRNRFSTDTQYF. CDR3 sequence (DNA): TGTGCCAGCAGAAACAGGTTCAGCACAGATACGCAGTATTTT.

There are a few counts of this clonotype. The chain links TRBV20-1 to TRBJ2-5; TRBD2 agrees at 9 bases. Germline CDR1 reads DFQATT; CDR2 reads SNEGSKA (reference sequence). The V segment lost 6 bases and the J segment 1 base; nucleotides outside the gene matches: 9. The CDR3 runs to 15 residues. CDR3: CSASRSSGGQETQYF. CDR3 nucleotides: TGCAGTGCCAGCCGAAGTAGCGGGGGCCAAGAGACCCAGTACTTC.

This clonotype has at least ten counts. Written as DNA, the CDR3 is TGCAGCGTGGCCGCGGGAAGTTCTAACTATGGCTACACCTTC. Translating it yields CSVAAGSSNYGYTF. This chain connects TRBV29-1 to TRBJ1-2; D is uncertain. From germline, CDR1 is SQVTM and CDR2 ANQGSEA. CDR3 length: 14 residues. Trimming took 6 bases from V and 0 from J, leaving 14 bases between them.

The chain uses TRBV6-4 and TRBJ2-2; D is undetermined. This CDR3 has 12 residues. V lost 0 bases and J lost 6, with 2 bases in between. CDR1 and CDR2 from the germline V gene are MRHNA and SNTAGT. The CDR3 is CASSDSSGELFF. The CDR3 coding sequence is TGTGCCAGCAGTGACTCATCCGGGGAGCTGTTTTTT.

This clonotype has just a few counts. The V and J genes are TRBV7-8 and TRBJ1-3; D is ambiguous. V lost 3 bases, J lost 2 bases, and 14 bases lay in between. CDR1 is SGHVS and CDR2 is FQNEAQ in the germline V gene. The CDR3 loop spans 16 amino acids. The CDR3 sequence is CASSFLPPPTGNTIYF. As DNA, the CDR3 is TGTGCCAGCAGCTTCTTACCACCTCCCACTGGAAACACCATATATTTT.